The clone carrying this T cell receptor beta chain showed up just a few times. The antigen is unknown. This sample was included in a study of blood T cells in healthy people across ages. Broader study findings: Long-lived donors carried more naive CD4+ cells and greater diversity than aged donors. Diversity of TCR beta correlated strongly with naive T cell percentage. Donor CMV status, an unknown factor, possibly confounded changes in expanded clonotypes.

CDR3 size: 15 residues. CDR1 and CDR2 (germline): DFQATT, SNEGSKA (reference sequence). V shed 5 bases and J 2 bases; nucleotides not matched to a gene: 10. Next came a second PCR, run for about 6 to 11 cycles, which used a sample-barcoded 5' primer along with a J-beta primer mix. TCRdb processed the 5' RACE reads anew with MiXCR; each CDR3 protein has one entry. The sample shows approximately 850,000 distinct CDR3 sequences, 58% of them seen only once. The chain recombines TRBV20-1 with TRBJ2-5; 8 bases map to TRBD1. This sequence was found in a man aged 25 to 40 in good health. The sample comprised blood. CDR3 DNA: TGCAGTGCTGGGGACAGGTCCCGTCTACAAGAGACCCAGTACTTC. It translates to CSAGDRSRLQETQYF.